This TCR beta chain was identified during a study of blood T cell repertoires in COVID-19. Study information: Specimens from acute and convalescent COVID-19 originated in the United States, Italy and Spain. In each case, the material was cDNA or gDNA derived from T cells, B-cell-depleted T cells, or PBMCs.

Original data processing: Nucleated cell number was recorded as an estimate derived from reference gene primer amplification. Profiling relied on immunoSEQ multiplex PCR, and the TCRdb table lists in-frame clones only, not all of them. V and J calls plus clone size are reproduced from that table; the DNA served to infer D and trimming. The table has 200,000 to 300,000 clones, 70% to 90% seen once. The CDR3 runs to 16 residues. Germline values: CDR1 SGHRS, CDR2 YFSETQ. Trimming cost V 0 bases and J 0 bases; bases outside gene matches: 0. Only a few counts were recorded for this clone. The sample taken for sequencing was peripheral blood. J is TRBJ1-3 and V is TRBV5-1; 10 bases agree with TRBD1. This clonotype originated in a woman aged 60-75 years with active or convalescent COVID-19. The chain's CDR3 is CASSLGQGASGNTIYF. CDR3 sequence (DNA): TGCGCCAGCAGCTTGGGACAGGGGGCCTCTGGAAACACCATATATTTT.